This T cell receptor beta chain was recorded in a study of blood T cell repertoires in COVID-19. The CDR3 has 17 residues. The V gene end was trimmed by 0 bases and the J gene end by 3 bases; junction bases not matched to a gene: 3. Looked up from germline, CDR1 is SGHTA and CDR2 is FQGTGA. Here immunoSEQ multiplex PCR was the method, and the copy in TCRdb shows in-frame clones only, minus some. Of more than 80,000 clones listed, around four fifths were seen once; the top ten hold more than 2%. The TCR originated in a woman aged 70-85 years with acute or convalescent COVID-19. This rearrangement joins TRBV7-3 to TRBJ2-1; TRBD2 matches at 12 bases. Input material: peripheral blood. The CDR3 spells CASSLTRLAGDYNEQFF. CDR3 nucleotide sequence: TGTGCCAGCAGCTTAACCCGACTAGCGGGGGACTACAATGAGCAGTTCTTC.